This TCR beta chain was recovered during a study of blood T cell repertoires in COVID-19. Germline CDR1 is SGHTA and CDR2 is FQGTGA. V dropped 5 bases and J dropped 1; count of bases not matched to a gene: 5. The CDR3 sequence is 15 residues long. Original analysis: Amplification with reference gene primers provided the estimates of nucleated cell counts. The method was immunoSEQ multiplex PCR; TCRdb's version includes in-frame clones alone and lacks a portion of them. V and J calls plus clone size are reproduced from that table; the DNA served to infer D and trimming. The sample carries around 200,000 clones, 70% to 90% recorded once.

This sequence joins TRBV7-3 and TRBJ2-5, with 9 positions matching TRBD1. The sequence was obtained from a middle-aged man with active or convalescent COVID-19. Sequenced sample: peripheral blood. This CDR3 reads CASSPGTGTQETQYF. The CDR3 DNA reads as TGTGCCAGCAGCCCCGGGACAGGGACCCAAGAGACCCAGTACTTC.